This TCR beta chain is from a study of T cells in Graves' hyperthyroidism and ophthalmopathy. The TCR beta CDR3 regions underwent amplification using RNA transcripts as the source. When the TCR CDR3 underwent first-round RT-PCR, the HTBI primer set was used. MiXCR was run by TCRdb on the multiplex PCR reads, yielding one entry per CDR3 protein. The table lists some 550,000 distinct CDR3 sequences, about 20% of them singletons. Trimming took off 3 bases at V and 0 bases at J, with 17 bases between the two ends. Germline CDR1 reads SGDLS; CDR2 reads YYNGEE. CDR3 length: 17 residues. This sequence was found in a man aged 18 to 30 with Graves' hyperthyroidism. The chain joins TRBV9 to TRBJ2-3, with TRBD2 as a possible D gene (6 bases). Sequences were obtained from blood. CDR3 amino acids: CASSAEGTLLSTDTQYF. CDR3 in DNA: TGTGCCAGCAGCGCGGAAGGGACTTTACTTAGCACAGATACGCAGTATTTT.